A selection of T cell receptor beta chains follows, all from one sample in a study of cytomegalovirus exposure and HLA in healthy donors. Profiled with immunoSEQ multiplex PCR; TCRdb holds only in-frame clones, not every one. The sample lists about 170,000 clones; almost 80% were seen once. Sequencing used PBMCs. Receptors originate from a woman aged 45 to 65 in good health and CMV-seropositive. Each CDR3 is given with its conserved first and last residue. Each record gives: J gene, D gene, V gene, clone size, CDR3 protein, CDR3 DNA. A D gene is named only where the DNA matches it firmly. Size is omitted from some rows. Given values are once, few, many or a class for expanded clones.

J gene: TRBJ2-7
D gene: TRBD2
V gene: TRBV18
clone size: -
CDR3 protein: CASSGFSGGHEQYF
CDR3 DNA: TGTGCCAGCTCTGGGTTTTCGGGGGGACACGAGCAGTACTTC

J gene: TRBJ2-1
D gene: TRBD2
V gene: TRBV30
clone size: -
CDR3 protein: CAWSSASGGYNEQFF
CDR3 DNA: TGTGCCTGGAGTTCGGCTAGCGGGGGATACAATGAGCAGTTCTTC

J gene: TRBJ2-7
D gene: TRBD2
V gene: TRBV6-4
clone size: -
CDR3 protein: CASTRGETSGSYEQYF
CDR3 DNA: TGTGCCAGCACCCGAGGTGAGACTAGCGGATCCTACGAGCAGTACTTC

J gene: TRBJ2-7
D gene: -
V gene: TRBV18
clone size: few
CDR3 protein: CASSPLLAFYEQYF
CDR3 DNA: TGTGCCAGCTCACCCCTTCTAGCTTTCTACGAGCAGTACTTC

J gene: TRBJ1-5
D gene: -
V gene: TRBV30
clone size: few
CDR3 protein: CAWSHRGNQPQHF
CDR3 DNA: TGTGCCTGGAGTCACAGGGGCAATCAGCCCCAGCATTTT

J gene: TRBJ2-5
D gene: -
V gene: TRBV4-1
clone size: -
CDR3 protein: CASSQGWRGGGETQYF
CDR3 DNA: TGCGCCAGCAGCCAAGGGTGGAGGGGAGGGGGAGAGACCCAGTACTTC

J gene: TRBJ2-3
D gene: TRBD2
V gene: TRBV15
clone size: -
CDR3 protein: CATSSPFAGGAGDTQYF
CDR3 DNA: TGTGCCACCAGCAGTCCATTCGCGGGGGGGGCTGGCGATACGCAGTATTTT

J gene: TRBJ1-5
D gene: -
V gene: TRBV4-1
clone size: -
CDR3 protein: CASSQWSGEGQPQHF
CDR3 DNA: TGCGCCAGCAGCCAATGGTCGGGGGAAGGTCAGCCCCAGCATTTT

J gene: TRBJ1-5
D gene: -
V gene: TRBV6-1
clone size: -
CDR3 protein: CASNDARRGQPQHF
CDR3 DNA: TGTGCCAGCAATGACGCCCGCAGAGGACAGCCCCAGCATTTT

J gene: TRBJ2-5
D gene: -
V gene: TRBV2
clone size: -
CDR3 protein: CASIRKRGETQYF
CDR3 DNA: TGTGCCAGCATCCGCAAGAGGGGGGAGACCCAGTACTTC

J gene: TRBJ1-1
D gene: -
V gene: TRBV18
clone size: -
CDR3 protein: CASSPLGTEAFF
CDR3 DNA: TGTGCCAGCTCACCACTCGGGACAGAAGCTTTCTTT

J gene: TRBJ1-2
D gene: TRBD1
V gene: TRBV27
clone size: -
CDR3 protein: CASRPAGGLGGYTF
CDR3 DNA: TGTGCCAGCAGACCGGCAGGGGGCCTGGGCGGCTACACCTTC

J gene: TRBJ1-5
D gene: -
V gene: TRBV19
clone size: -
CDR3 protein: CASRLGVLSNQPQHF
CDR3 DNA: TGTGCCAGCCGACTCGGGGTCCTAAGCAATCAGCCCCAGCATTTT

J gene: TRBJ1-1
D gene: TRBD1
V gene: TRBV7-9
clone size: -
CDR3 protein: CASSSSRGWNTEAFF
CDR3 DNA: TGTGCCAGCAGCTCCAGCAGGGGGTGGAACACTGAAGCTTTCTTT

J gene: TRBJ2-1
D gene: -
V gene: TRBV29-1
clone size: -
CDR3 protein: CSPRGSGWDEQFF
CDR3 DNA: TGCAGCCCTCGAGGTAGTGGGTGGGATGAGCAGTTCTTC

J gene: TRBJ1-2
D gene: -
V gene: TRBV7-8
clone size: -
CDR3 protein: CASSLSRTQGGYTF
CDR3 DNA: TGTGCCAGCAGCTTAAGCCGGACCCAGGGGGGCTACACCTTC

J gene: TRBJ2-1
D gene: TRBD1
V gene: TRBV29-1
clone size: -
CDR3 protein: CSVVPDRGDEQFF
CDR3 DNA: TGCAGCGTTGTTCCTGACAGGGGTGATGAGCAGTTCTTC

J gene: TRBJ2-1
D gene: -
V gene: TRBV5-5
clone size: -
CDR3 protein: CASSFSRGSYYNEQFF
CDR3 DNA: TGTGCCAGCAGCTTTAGTCGCGGGTCCTACTACAATGAGCAGTTCTTC

J gene: TRBJ2-3
D gene: TRBD1
V gene: TRBV5-1
clone size: -
CDR3 protein: CASSPPGQGGTDTQYF
CDR3 DNA: TGCGCCAGCAGCCCGCCGGGACAGGGGGGAACAGATACGCAGTATTTT

J gene: TRBJ2-7
D gene: -
V gene: TRBV15
clone size: -
CDR3 protein: CATSIGRGYEQYF
CDR3 DNA: TGTGCCACCAGCATAGGAAGGGGCTACGAGCAGTACTTC

J gene: TRBJ1-2
D gene: -
V gene: TRBV6-1
clone size: -
CDR3 protein: CAHNRVGRPMYGYTF
CDR3 DNA: TGTGCCCACAATCGGGTCGGCCGACCAATGTATGGCTACACCTTC

J gene: TRBJ2-5
D gene: TRBD2
V gene: TRBV5-5
clone size: -
CDR3 protein: CASSGAGGETQYF
CDR3 DNA: TGTGCCAGCAGCGGAGCGGGGGGAGAGACCCAGTACTTC

J gene: TRBJ1-5
D gene: -
V gene: TRBV4-1
clone size: few
CDR3 protein: CASSLEFSSLNQPQHF
CDR3 DNA: TGCGCCAGCAGTCTAGAGTTCTCCTCCCTCAATCAGCCCCAGCATTTT

J gene: TRBJ2-6
D gene: TRBD2
V gene: TRBV19
clone size: -
CDR3 protein: CASSLAGGRLGANVLTF
CDR3 DNA: TGTGCCAGTAGTTTAGCGGGGGGTAGGCTTGGGGCCAACGTCCTGACTTTC

J gene: TRBJ2-7
D gene: TRBD2
V gene: TRBV7-2
clone size: -
CDR3 protein: CASSTRAGTAYEQYF
CDR3 DNA: TGTGCCAGCAGCACCCGAGCGGGGACTGCCTACGAGCAGTACTTC

J gene: TRBJ1-1
D gene: -
V gene: TRBV5-1
clone size: once
CDR3 protein: CASSEQGSNTEAFF
CDR3 DNA: TGCGCCAGCAGCGAGCAGGGTTCGAACACTGAAGCTTTCTTT

J gene: TRBJ2-5
D gene: -
V gene: TRBV4-1
clone size: few
CDR3 protein: CASSQAPETQYF
CDR3 DNA: TGCGCCAGCAGCCAGGCCCCCGAGACCCAGTACTTC

J gene: TRBJ2-7
D gene: TRBD2
V gene: TRBV10-2
clone size: few
CDR3 protein: CASSPSGGPREQYF
CDR3 DNA: TGCGCCAGCAGTCCCAGCGGGGGCCCCCGCGAGCAGTACTTC

J gene: TRBJ2-1
D gene: -
V gene: TRBV5-1
clone size: -
CDR3 protein: CASSLTGSNYNEQFF
CDR3 DNA: TGCGCCAGCAGCCTTACAGGGTCGAACTACAATGAGCAGTTCTTC

J gene: TRBJ2-7
D gene: TRBD1
V gene: TRBV4-1
clone size: -
CDR3 protein: CASSLGQGALYEQYF
CDR3 DNA: TGCGCCAGCAGCCTAGGACAGGGGGCTCTGTACGAGCAGTACTTC

J gene: TRBJ2-2
D gene: -
V gene: TRBV9
clone size: once
CDR3 protein: CASSVGGGTGELFF
CDR3 DNA: TGTGCCAGCAGCGTAGGAGGTGGGACCGGGGAGCTGTTTTTT

J gene: TRBJ1-6
D gene: -
V gene: TRBV7-2
clone size: -
CDR3 protein: CASSLDRTDNSPLHF
CDR3 DNA: TGTGCCAGCAGCTTAGATCGGACAGATAATTCACCCCTCCACTTT

J gene: TRBJ2-2
D gene: -
V gene: TRBV5-1
clone size: -
CDR3 protein: CASSFGAGYMNTGELFF
CDR3 DNA: TGCGCCAGCAGCTTTGGGGCGGGGTATATGAACACCGGGGAGCTGTTTTTT

J gene: TRBJ2-7
D gene: -
V gene: TRBV10-1
clone size: once
CDR3 protein: CARVPGVDEQYF
CDR3 DNA: TGCGCCAGGGTCCCCGGGGTGGACGAGCAGTACTTC

J gene: TRBJ2-7
D gene: -
V gene: TRBV5-1
clone size: -
CDR3 protein: CASSAGNYEQYF
CDR3 DNA: TGCGCCAGCAGCGCAGGGAATTACGAGCAGTACTTC

J gene: TRBJ2-3
D gene: TRBD2
V gene: TRBV28
clone size: -
CDR3 protein: CASSPHPGLAGGYDTQYF
CDR3 DNA: TGTGCCAGCAGTCCTCATCCGGGACTAGCGGGGGGGTATGATACGCAGTATTTT

J gene: TRBJ1-1
D gene: -
V gene: TRBV20-1
clone size: -
CDR3 protein: CSATGFTEAFF
CDR3 DNA: TGCAGTGCTACAGGTTTTACTGAAGCTTTCTTT

J gene: TRBJ2-3
D gene: -
V gene: TRBV7-9
clone size: -
CDR3 protein: CASSVYRGPPVAGGHTQYF
CDR3 DNA: TGTGCCAGCAGCGTGTACAGGGGGCCTCCGGTAGCGGGAGGACATACGCAGTATTTT

J gene: TRBJ2-7
D gene: TRBD2
V gene: TRBV7-8
clone size: -
CDR3 protein: CASSLILAGPSYEQYF
CDR3 DNA: TGTGCCAGCAGCTTAATTCTAGCGGGTCCTTCCTACGAGCAGTACTTC

J gene: TRBJ1-2
D gene: -
V gene: TRBV19
clone size: -
CDR3 protein: CASSILGGDRGYTF
CDR3 DNA: TGTGCCAGTAGTATTCTTGGAGGCGACCGAGGCTACACCTTC

J gene: TRBJ2-2
D gene: TRBD1
V gene: TRBV9
clone size: few
CDR3 protein: CASSVTIGQGNTGELFF
CDR3 DNA: TGTGCCAGCAGCGTAACAATCGGACAGGGGAACACCGGGGAGCTGTTTTTT

J gene: TRBJ2-7
D gene: TRBD2
V gene: TRBV27
clone size: -
CDR3 protein: CASSLLAGASEQYF
CDR3 DNA: TGTGCCAGCAGTCTCTTAGCGGGGGCTTCTGAGCAGTACTTC

J gene: TRBJ2-1
D gene: TRBD1
V gene: TRBV30
clone size: -
CDR3 protein: CAWSVGTATSLQYNEQFF
CDR3 DNA: TGTGCCTGGAGTGTAGGGACAGCCACCTCCCTCCAATACAATGAGCAGTTCTTC

J gene: TRBJ2-3
D gene: -
V gene: TRBV4-1
clone size: -
CDR3 protein: CASSQTLAVDTQYF
CDR3 DNA: TGCGCCAGCAGCCAGACCCTCGCGGTAGATACGCAGTATTTT

J gene: TRBJ2-3
D gene: TRBD1
V gene: TRBV18
clone size: -
CDR3 protein: CASSRQGGAITDTQYF
CDR3 DNA: TGTGCCAGCTCGCGACAGGGGGGGGCGATCACAGATACGCAGTATTTT

J gene: TRBJ1-4
D gene: -
V gene: TRBV7-2
clone size: -
CDR3 protein: CASSLLSGDYEKLFF
CDR3 DNA: TGTGCCAGCAGCTTATTGTCCGGGGATTATGAAAAACTGTTTTTT

J gene: TRBJ1-2
D gene: -
V gene: TRBV7-6
clone size: -
CDR3 protein: CASSKTANYGYTF
CDR3 DNA: TGTGCCAGCAGCAAGACAGCTAACTATGGCTACACCTTC

J gene: TRBJ2-1
D gene: TRBD2
V gene: TRBV27
clone size: -
CDR3 protein: CASRPGGDEQFF
CDR3 DNA: TGTGCCAGCAGGCCCGGGGGGGATGAGCAGTTCTTC

J gene: TRBJ2-5
D gene: TRBD1
V gene: TRBV5-1
clone size: -
CDR3 protein: CASSAGTAKETQYF
CDR3 DNA: TGCGCCAGCAGCGCCGGGACAGCAAAAGAGACCCAGTACTTC

J gene: TRBJ1-4
D gene: -
V gene: TRBV28
clone size: -
CDR3 protein: CASSPGTGGNEKLFF
CDR3 DNA: TGTGCCAGCAGCCCCGGAACGGGGGGCAATGAAAAACTGTTTTTT

J gene: TRBJ2-7
D gene: TRBD1
V gene: TRBV29-1
clone size: few
CDR3 protein: CSVSPPGTENYEQYF
CDR3 DNA: TGCAGCGTTTCCCCTCCCGGGACAGAAAACTACGAGCAGTACTTC

J gene: TRBJ1-1
D gene: -
V gene: TRBV6-4
clone size: -
CDR3 protein: CAGSNTWRWAFF
CDR3 DNA: TGTGCCGGCAGTAACACCTGGAGATGGGCTTTCTTT